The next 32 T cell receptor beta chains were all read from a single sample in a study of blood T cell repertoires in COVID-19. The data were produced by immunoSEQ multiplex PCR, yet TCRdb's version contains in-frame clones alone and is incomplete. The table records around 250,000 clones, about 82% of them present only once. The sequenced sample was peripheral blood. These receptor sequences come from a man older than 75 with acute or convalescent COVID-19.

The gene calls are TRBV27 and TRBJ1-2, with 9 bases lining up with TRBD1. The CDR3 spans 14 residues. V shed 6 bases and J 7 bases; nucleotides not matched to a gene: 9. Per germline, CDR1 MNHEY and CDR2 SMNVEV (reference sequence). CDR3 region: CASSRDRVIGGYTF. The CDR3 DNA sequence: TGTGCCAGCAGCCGGGACAGGGTGATAGGTGGCTACACCTTC.

CDR3 DNA sequence: TGTGCCAGCAGCTTGGGTCCGGGGGGCCGGAACACTGAAGCTTTCTTT. It yields the protein CASSLGPGGRNTEAFF. This rearrangement joins TRBV5-4 to TRBJ1-1, with D possibly being TRBD1 (6 bases). This CDR3 has 16 residues. The germline CDR1 and CDR2 sequences are SGHNT and YYREEE (reference sequence). The V gene lost 0 bases and the J gene lost 1 base, with 13 bases spanning the gap. Complete variable domain (other parts from reference TRBV5-4 and TRBJ1-1): ETGVTQSPTHLIKTRGQQVTLRCSSQSGHNTVSWYQQALGQGPQFIFQYYREEENGRGNFPPRFSGLQFPNYSSELNVNALELDDSALYLCASSLGPGGRNTEAFFGQGTRLTVV.

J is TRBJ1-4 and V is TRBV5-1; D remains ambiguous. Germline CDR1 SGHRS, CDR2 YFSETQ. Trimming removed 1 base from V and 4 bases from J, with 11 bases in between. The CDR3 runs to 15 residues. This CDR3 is CASSLTPRDNEKLFF. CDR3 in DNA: TGCGCCAGCAGCTTGACCCCGCGGGATAATGAAAAACTGTTTTTT.

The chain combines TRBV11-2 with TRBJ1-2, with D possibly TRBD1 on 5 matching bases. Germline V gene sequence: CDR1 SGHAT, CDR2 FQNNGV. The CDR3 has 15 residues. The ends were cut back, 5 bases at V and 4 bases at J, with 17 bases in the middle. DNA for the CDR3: TGTGCCAGCAGCCCCTCTCGCGGGGGTGGCTATGGCTACACCTTC. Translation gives CASSPSRGGGYGYTF.

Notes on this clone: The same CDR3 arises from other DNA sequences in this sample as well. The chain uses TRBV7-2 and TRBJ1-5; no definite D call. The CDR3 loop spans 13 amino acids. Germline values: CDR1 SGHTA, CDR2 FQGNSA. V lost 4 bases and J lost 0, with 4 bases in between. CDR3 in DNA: TGTGCCAGCAGCTCCAATAGCAATCAGCCCCAGCATTTT. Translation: CASSSNSNQPQHF. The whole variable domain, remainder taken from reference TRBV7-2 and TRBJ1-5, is GAGVSQSPSNKVTEKGKDVELRCDPISGHTALYWYRQSLGQGLEFLIYFQGNSAPDKSGLPSDRFSAERTGGSVSTLTIQRTQQEDSAVYLCASSSNSNQPQHFGDGTRLSIL.

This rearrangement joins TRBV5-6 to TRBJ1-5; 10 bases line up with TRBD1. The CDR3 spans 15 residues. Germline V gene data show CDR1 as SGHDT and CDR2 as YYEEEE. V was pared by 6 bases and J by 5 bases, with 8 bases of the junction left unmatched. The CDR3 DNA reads TGTGCCAGCACCTCCTTGGACAGGGGGGATCAGCCCCAGCATTTT. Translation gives CASTSLDRGDQPQHF.

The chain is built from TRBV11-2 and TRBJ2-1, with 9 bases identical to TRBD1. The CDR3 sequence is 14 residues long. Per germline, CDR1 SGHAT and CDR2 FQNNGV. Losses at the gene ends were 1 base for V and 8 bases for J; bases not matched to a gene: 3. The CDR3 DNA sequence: TGTGCCAGCAGCTTAGGACAGGGGGTGGATGAGCAGTTCTTC. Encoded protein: CASSLGQGVDEQFF.

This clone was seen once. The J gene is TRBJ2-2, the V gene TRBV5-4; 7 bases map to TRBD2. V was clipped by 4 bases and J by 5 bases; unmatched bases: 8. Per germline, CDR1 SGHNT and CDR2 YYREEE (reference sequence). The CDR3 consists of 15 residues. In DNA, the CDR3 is TGTGCCAGCAGCCCCGAGTGGGGGGGAACCGGGGAGCTGTTTTTT. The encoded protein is CASSPEWGGTGELFF.

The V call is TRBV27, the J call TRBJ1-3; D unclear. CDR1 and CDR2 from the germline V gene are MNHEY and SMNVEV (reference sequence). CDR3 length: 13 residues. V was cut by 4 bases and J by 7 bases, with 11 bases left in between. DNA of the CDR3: TGTGCCAGCAGTTCGGGAATCGGGAACACCATATATTTT. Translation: CASSSGIGNTIYF.

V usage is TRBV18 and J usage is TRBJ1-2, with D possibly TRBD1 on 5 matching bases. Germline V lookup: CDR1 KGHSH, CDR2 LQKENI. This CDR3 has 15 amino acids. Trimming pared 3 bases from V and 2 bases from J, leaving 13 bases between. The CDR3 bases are TGTGCCAGCTCACCGGGATCAGGGCCCAACTATGGCTACACCTTC. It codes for CASSPGSGPNYGYTF.

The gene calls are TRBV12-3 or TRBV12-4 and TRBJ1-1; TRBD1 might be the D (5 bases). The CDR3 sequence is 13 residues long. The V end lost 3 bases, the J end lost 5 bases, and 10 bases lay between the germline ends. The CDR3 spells CASSLWGGTEAFF. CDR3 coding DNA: TGTGCCAGCAGTTTGTGGGGGGGGACTGAAGCTTTCTTT.

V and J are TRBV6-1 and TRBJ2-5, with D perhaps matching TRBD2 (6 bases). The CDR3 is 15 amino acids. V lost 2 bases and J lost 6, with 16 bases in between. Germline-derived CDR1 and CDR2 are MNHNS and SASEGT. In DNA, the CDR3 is TGTGCCAGCAGTGAAATGTGGAGGGGCACGAAGACCCAGTACTTC. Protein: CASSEMWRGTKTQYF.

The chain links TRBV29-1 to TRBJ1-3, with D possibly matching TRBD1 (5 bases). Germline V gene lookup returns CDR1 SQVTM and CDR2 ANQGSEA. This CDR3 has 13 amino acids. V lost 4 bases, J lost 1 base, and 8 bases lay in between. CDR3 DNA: TGCAGCGTTGCGCCAGGGTCTGGAAACACCATATATTTT. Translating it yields CSVAPGSGNTIYF.

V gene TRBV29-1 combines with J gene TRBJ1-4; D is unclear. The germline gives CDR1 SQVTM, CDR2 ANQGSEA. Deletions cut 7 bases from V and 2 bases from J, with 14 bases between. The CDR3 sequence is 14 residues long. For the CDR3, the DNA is TGCAGCGCTGGTGACGGGTGGACTAATGAAAAACTGTTTTTT. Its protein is CSAGDGWTNEKLFF.

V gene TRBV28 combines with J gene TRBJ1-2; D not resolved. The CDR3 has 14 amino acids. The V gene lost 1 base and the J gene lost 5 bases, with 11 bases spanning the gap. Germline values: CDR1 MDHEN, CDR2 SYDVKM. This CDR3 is CASSLLGSWYGYTF. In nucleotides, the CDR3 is TGTGCCAGCAGTTTATTGGGCAGTTGGTATGGCTACACCTTC.

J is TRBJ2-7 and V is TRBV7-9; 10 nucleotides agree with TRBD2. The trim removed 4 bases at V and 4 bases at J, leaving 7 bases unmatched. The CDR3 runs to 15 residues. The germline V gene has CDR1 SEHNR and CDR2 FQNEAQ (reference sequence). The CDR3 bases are TGTGCCAGCAGCTATAACCCGACTAGCGGGTACGAGCAGTACTTC. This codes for CASSYNPTSGYEQYF.

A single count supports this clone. In DNA, the CDR3 is TGTGCCAGCAACAACAGTCCAATCTACGAGCAGTACTTC. This gives the protein CASNNSPIYEQYF. The genes are TRBV6-5 and TRBJ2-7; no firm D call. V lost 7 bases and J 3 bases, leaving 13 bases between the germline ends. The CDR3 spans 13 residues. Germline CDR1 is MNHEY and CDR2 is SVGAGI.

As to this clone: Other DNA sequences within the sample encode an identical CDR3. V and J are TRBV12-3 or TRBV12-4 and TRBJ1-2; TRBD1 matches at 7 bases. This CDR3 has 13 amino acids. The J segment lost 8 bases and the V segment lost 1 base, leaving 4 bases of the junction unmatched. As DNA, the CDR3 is TGTGCCAGCAGTTTAGAGGGGGCAGGAGGCTACACCTTC. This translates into CASSLEGAGGYTF.

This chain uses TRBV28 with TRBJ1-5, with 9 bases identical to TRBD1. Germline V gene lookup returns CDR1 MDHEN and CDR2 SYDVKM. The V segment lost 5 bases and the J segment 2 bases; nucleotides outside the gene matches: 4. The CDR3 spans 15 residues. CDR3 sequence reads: CASSETGGGNQPQHF. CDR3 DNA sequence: TGTGCCAGCAGTGAGACAGGGGGTGGCAATCAGCCCCAGCATTTT.

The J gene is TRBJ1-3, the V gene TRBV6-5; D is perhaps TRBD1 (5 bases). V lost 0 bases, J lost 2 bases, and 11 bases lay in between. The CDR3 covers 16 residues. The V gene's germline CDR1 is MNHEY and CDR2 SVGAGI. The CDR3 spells CASSYSLQTAGNTIYF. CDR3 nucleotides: TGTGCCAGCAGTTACTCGCTTCAGACAGCTGGAAACACCATATATTTT.

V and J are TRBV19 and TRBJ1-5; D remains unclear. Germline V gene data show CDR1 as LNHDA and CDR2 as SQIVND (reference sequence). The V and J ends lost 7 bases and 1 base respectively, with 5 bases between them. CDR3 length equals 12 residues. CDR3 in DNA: TGTGCCAGTATGCAGAGCAATCAGCCCCAGCATTTT. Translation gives CASMQSNQPQHF. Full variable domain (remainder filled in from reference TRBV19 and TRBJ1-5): DGGITQSPKYLFRKEGQNVTLSCEQNLNHDAMYWYRQDPGQGLRLIYYSQIVNDFQKGDIAEGYSVSREKKESFPLTVTSAQKNPTAFYLCASMQSNQPQHFGDGTRLSIL.

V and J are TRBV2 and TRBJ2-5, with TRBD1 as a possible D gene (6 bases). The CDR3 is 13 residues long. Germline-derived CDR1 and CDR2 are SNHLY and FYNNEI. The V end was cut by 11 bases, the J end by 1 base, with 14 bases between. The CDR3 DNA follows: TGTGCCGGGAGCGGACAGCCCCAAGAGACCCAGTACTTC. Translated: CAGSGQPQETQYF.

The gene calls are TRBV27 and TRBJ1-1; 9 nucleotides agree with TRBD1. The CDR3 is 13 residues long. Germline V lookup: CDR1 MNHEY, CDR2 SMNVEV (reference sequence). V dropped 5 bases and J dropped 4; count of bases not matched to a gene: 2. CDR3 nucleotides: TGTGCCAGCAGTCTGGACAGGGGCACTGAAGCTTTCTTT. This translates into CASSLDRGTEAFF.

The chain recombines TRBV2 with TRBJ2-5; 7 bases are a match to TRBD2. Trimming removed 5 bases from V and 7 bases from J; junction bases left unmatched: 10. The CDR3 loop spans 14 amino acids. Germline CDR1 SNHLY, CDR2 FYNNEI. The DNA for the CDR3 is TGTGCCAGCAGTCTCTCGAAGGGCGGGGGGACCCAGTACTTC. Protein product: CASSLSKGGGTQYF.

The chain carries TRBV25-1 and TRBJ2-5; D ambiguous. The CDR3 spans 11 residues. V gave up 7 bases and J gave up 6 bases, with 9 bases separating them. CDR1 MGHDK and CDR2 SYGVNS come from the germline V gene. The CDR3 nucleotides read TGTGCCAGCACCTCAGCGAAGACCCAGTACTTC. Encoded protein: CASTSAKTQYF.

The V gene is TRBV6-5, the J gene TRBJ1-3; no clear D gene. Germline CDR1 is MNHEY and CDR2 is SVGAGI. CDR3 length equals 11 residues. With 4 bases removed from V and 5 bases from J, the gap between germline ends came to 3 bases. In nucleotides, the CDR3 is TGTGCCAGCAGTTTTAGAAACACCATATATTTT. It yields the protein CASSFRNTIYF.

The CDR3 here is CASSLRRVGEKLFF. CDR3 nucleotide sequence: TGTGCCAGCAGCTTAAGGAGGGTCGGGGAAAAACTGTTTTTT. The chain combines TRBV7-9 with TRBJ1-4; D not resolved. Per the germline V gene, CDR1 is SEHNR and CDR2 is FQNEAQ (reference sequence). The CDR3 is 14 amino acids. The V gene lost 2 bases and the J gene lost 8 bases, with 12 bases spanning the gap.

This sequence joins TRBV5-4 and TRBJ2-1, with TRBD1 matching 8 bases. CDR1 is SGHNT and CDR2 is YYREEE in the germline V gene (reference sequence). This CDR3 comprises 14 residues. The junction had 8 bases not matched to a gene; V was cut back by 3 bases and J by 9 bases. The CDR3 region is CASSSGQGEREQFF. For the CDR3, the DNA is TGTGCCAGCAGCTCCGGACAGGGTGAGCGTGAGCAGTTCTTC.

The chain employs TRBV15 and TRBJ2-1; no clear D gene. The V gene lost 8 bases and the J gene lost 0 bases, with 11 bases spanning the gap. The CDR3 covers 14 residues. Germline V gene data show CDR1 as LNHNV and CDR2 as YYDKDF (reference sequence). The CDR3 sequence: CATEDTYSYNEQFF. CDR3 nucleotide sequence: TGTGCCACCGAAGACACATACTCCTACAATGAGCAGTTCTTC.

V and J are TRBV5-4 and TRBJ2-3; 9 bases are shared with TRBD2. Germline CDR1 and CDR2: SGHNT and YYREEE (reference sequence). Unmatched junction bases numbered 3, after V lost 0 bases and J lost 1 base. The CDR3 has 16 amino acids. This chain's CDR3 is CASSLAQREGTDTQYF. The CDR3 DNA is TGTGCCAGCAGCTTGGCTCAGCGGGAGGGCACAGATACGCAGTATTTT.

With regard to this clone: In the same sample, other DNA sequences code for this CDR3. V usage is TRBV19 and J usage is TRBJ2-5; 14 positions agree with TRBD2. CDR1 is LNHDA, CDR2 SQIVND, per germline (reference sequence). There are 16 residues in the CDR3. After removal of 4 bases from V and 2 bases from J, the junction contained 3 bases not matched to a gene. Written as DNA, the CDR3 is TGTGCCAGTAGTAGCGGGACTAGCGGGGGACAAGAGACCCAGTACTTC. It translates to CASSSGTSGGQETQYF.

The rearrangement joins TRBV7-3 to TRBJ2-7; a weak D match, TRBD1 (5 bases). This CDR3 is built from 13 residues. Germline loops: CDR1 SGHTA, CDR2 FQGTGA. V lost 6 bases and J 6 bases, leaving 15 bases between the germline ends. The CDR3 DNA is TGTGCCAGCAGTCCTGACAGTGTGGGCGAGCAGTACTTC. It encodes CASSPDSVGEQYF.